This TCR beta chain was captured in a study of blood T cell repertoires in COVID-19. On the study more broadly: The study drew acute and convalescent COVID-19 samples from the United States, Italy and Spain.

Authors' processing steps: Amplification of reference gene primers provided the estimated nucleated cell counts. Sequencing was performed with immunoSEQ multiplex PCR; in TCRdb, only in-frame clones are kept and a portion is missing. Clone size and V and J calls were adopted from that table, with D and trimming inferred from the DNA. This table has tens of thousands of clones, about 82% appearing once. The J segment lost 6 bases and the V segment lost 0 bases, leaving 5 bases of the junction unmatched. CDR1 and CDR2 from the germline V gene are MNHEY and SVGAGI. The CDR3 length is 15 residues. This clonotype was sampled from a human donor in a cohort sampled during active COVID-19. V and J are TRBV6-5 and TRBJ1-2; TRBD1 matches 9 bases. The sequenced sample consisted of peripheral blood. The CDR3 nucleotides read TGTGCCAGCAGTTACTCCCGACAGGGGGAGGATGGCTACACCTTC. Residues: CASSYSRQGEDGYTF.